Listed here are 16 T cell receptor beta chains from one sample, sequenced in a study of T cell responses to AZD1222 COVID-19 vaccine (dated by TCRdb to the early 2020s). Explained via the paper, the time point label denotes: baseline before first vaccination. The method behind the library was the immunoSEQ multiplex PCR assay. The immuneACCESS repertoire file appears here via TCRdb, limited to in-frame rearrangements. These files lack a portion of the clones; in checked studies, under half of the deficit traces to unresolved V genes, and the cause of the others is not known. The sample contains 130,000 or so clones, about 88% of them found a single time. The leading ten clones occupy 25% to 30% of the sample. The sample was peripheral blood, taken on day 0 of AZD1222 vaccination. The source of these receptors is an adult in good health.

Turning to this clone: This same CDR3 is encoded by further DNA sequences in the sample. Here the CDR3 DNA reads TGCGCCAGCAGCATTAGCGGGGGGGCGGGAGAGACCCAGTACTTC. It encodes CASSISGGAGETQYF. The chain is built from TRBV5-1 and TRBJ2-5, with 11 nucleotides matching TRBD2. The trim removed 4 bases at V and 4 bases at J, leaving 6 bases unmatched. Germline lookup yields CDR1 SGHRS and CDR2 YFSETQ. The CDR3 consists of 15 residues.

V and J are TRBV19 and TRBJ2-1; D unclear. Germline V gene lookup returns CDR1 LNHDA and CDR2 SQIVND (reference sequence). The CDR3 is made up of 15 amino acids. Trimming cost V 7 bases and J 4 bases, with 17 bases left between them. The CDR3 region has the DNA TGTGCCAGTATGTCTATCGAGTCAACATACAATGAGCAGTTCTTC. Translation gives CASMSIESTYNEQFF.

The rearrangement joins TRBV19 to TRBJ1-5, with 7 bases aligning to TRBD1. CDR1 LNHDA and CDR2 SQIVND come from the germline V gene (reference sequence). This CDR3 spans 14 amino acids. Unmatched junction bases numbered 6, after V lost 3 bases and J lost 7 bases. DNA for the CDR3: TGTGCCAGTAGTATTCAGGGGGGAGGGCAGCCCCAGCATTTT. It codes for CASSIQGGGQPQHF.

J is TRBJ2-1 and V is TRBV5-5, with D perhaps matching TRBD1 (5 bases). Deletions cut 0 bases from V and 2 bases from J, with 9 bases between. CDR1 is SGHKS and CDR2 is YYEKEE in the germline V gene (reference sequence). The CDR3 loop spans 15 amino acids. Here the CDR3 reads CASSLEAGTYNEQFF. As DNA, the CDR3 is TGTGCCAGCAGCTTGGAGGCAGGGACCTACAATGAGCAGTTCTTC.

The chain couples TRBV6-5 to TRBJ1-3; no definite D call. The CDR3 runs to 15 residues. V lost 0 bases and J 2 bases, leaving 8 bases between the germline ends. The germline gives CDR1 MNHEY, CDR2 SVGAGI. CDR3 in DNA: TGTGCCAGCAGTTACTCGGTGAAGACTGGAAACACCATATATTTT. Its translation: CASSYSVKTGNTIYF.

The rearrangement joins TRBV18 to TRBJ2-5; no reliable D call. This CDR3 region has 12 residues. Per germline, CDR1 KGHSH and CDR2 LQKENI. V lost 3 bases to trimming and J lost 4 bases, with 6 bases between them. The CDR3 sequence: CASSPDVETQYF. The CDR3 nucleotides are TGTGCCAGCTCACCGGACGTAGAGACCCAGTACTTC.

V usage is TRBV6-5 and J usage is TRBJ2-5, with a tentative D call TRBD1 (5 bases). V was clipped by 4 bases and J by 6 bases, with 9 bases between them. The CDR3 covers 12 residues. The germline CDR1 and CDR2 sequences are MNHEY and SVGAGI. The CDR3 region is CASSSDKKTQYF. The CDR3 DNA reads TGTGCCAGCAGTTCGGACAAAAAGACCCAGTACTTC.

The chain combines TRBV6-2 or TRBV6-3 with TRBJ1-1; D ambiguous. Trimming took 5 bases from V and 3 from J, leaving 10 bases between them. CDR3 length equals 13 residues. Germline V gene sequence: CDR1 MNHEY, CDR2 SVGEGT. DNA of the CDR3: TGTGCCAGCAGTCCACAGCCTTACACTGAAGCTTTCTTT. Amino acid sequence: CASSPQPYTEAFF.

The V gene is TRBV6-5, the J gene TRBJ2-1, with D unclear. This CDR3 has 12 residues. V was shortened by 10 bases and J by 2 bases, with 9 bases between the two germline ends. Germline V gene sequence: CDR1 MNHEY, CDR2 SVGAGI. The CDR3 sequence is CATRRTYNEQFF. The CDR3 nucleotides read TGTGCCACCAGGCGAACCTACAATGAGCAGTTCTTC.

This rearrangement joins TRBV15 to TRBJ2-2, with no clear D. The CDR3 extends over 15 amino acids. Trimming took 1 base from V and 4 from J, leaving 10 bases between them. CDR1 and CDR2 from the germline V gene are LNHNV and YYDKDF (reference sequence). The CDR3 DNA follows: TGTGCCACCAGCAGAGTGCAGCGATCCACCGGGGAGCTGTTTTTT. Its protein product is CATSRVQRSTGELFF.

The chain's CDR3 is CASSVSGRTSVWGTDTQYF. CDR3 sequence (DNA): TGTGCCAGCAGCGTTTCTGGTCGGACTAGCGTTTGGGGCACAGATACGCAGTATTTT. The V and J genes are TRBV9 and TRBJ2-3; TRBD2 matches 9 bases. With V trimmed by 2 bases and J by 1 base, 14 bases remained unmatched. The length of the CDR3 is 19 residues. Germline V gives CDR1 SGDLS, CDR2 YYNGEE. Based on the CDR3 plus reference TRBV9 and TRBJ2-3, the full variable domain is DSGVTQTPKHLITATGQRVTLRCSPRSGDLSVYWYQQSLDQGLQFLIQYYNGEERAKGNILERFSAQQFPDLHSELNLSSLELGDSALYFCASSVSGRTSVWGTDTQYFGPGTRLTVL.

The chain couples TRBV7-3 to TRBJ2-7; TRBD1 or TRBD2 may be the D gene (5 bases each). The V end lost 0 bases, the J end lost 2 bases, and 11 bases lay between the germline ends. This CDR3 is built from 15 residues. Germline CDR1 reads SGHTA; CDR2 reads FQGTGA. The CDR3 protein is CASSLTGDGTYEQYF. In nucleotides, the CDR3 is TGTGCCAGCAGCTTAACAGGGGACGGGACCTACGAGCAGTACTTC.

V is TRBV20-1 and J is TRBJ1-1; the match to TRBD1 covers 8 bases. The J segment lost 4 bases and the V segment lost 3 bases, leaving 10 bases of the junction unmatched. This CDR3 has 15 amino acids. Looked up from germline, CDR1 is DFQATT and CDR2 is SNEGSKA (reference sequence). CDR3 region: CSASPTGAHGTEAFF. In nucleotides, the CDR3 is TGCAGTGCTAGTCCGACAGGGGCGCATGGCACTGAAGCTTTCTTT.

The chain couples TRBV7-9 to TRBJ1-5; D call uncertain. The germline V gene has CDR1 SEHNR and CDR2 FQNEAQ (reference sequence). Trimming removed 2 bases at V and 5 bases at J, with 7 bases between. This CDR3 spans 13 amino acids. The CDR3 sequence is CASSLMGDQPQHF. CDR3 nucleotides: TGTGCCAGCAGCTTAATGGGTGATCAGCCCCAGCATTTT.

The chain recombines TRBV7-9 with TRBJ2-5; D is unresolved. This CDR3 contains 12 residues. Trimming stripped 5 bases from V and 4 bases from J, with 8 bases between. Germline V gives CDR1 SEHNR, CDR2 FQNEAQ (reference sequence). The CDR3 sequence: CASSMVGETQYF. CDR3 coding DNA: TGTGCCAGCAGCATGGTGGGAGAGACCCAGTACTTC.

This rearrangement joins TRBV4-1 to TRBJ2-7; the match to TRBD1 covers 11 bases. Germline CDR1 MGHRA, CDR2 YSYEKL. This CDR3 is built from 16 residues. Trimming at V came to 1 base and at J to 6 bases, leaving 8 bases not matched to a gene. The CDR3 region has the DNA TGCGCCAGCAGCCAAGGGGACAGGGGGGCCCGGATCGAGCAGTACTTC. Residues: CASSQGDRGARIEQYF.